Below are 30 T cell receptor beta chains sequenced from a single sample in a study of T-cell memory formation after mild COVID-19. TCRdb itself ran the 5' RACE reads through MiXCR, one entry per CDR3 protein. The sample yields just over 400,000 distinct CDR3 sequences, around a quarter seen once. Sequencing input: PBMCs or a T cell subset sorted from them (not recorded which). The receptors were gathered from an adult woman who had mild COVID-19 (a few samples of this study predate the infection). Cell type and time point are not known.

CDR3 in DNA: TGTGCCAGCAGCTTTTCGGACAGACCATCCCAGCATTTT. Encoded protein: CASSFSDRPSQHF. The rearrangement uses TRBV7-9 and TRBJ1-5; possible D gene TRBD1, 6 bases. Trimming removed 3 bases at V and 11 bases at J, with 14 bases between. The CDR3 has 13 residues. Germline assignment: CDR1 SEHNR and CDR2 FQNEAQ (reference sequence).

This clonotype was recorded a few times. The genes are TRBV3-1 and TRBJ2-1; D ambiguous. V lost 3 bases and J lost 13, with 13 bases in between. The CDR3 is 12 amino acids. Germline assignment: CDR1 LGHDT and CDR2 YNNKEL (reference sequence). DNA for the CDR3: TGTGCCAGCAGCCAGAGTAGTGCCCGACAGTTCTTC. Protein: CASSQSSARQFF.

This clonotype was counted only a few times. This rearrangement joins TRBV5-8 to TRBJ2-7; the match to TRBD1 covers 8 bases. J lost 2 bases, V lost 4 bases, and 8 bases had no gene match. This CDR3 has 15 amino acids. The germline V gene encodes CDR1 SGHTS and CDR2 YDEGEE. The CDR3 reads CASSNRDRPPYEQYF. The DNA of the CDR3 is TGTGCCAGCAGCAACCGGGACAGGCCACCCTACGAGCAGTACTTC.

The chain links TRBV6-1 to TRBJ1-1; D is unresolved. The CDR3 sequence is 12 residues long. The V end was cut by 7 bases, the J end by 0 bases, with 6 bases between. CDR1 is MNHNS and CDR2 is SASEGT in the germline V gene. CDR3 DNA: TGTGCCAGCATGATGATGAACACTGAAGCTTTCTTT. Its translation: CASMMMNTEAFF.

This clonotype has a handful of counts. The CDR3 sequence is CASSLTTLGGAEAFF. CDR3 DNA sequence: TGTGCCAGCAGCTTGACCACCCTGGGGGGTGCTGAAGCTTTCTTT. J is TRBJ1-1 and V is TRBV5-5; D might be TRBD1 (5 bases). Germline lookup yields CDR1 SGHKS and CDR2 YYEKEE (reference sequence). Between the trimmed V and J ends, which lost 1 base and 6 bases, there was a span of 16 bases. The CDR3 is made up of 15 amino acids. The full variable domain, rest sourced from reference TRBV5-5 and TRBJ1-1, is DAGVTQSPTHLIKTRGQQVTLRCSPISGHKSVSWYQQVLGQGPQFIFQYYEKEERGRGNFPDRFSARQFPNYSSELNVNALLLGDSALYLCASSLTTLGGAEAFFGQGTRLTVV.

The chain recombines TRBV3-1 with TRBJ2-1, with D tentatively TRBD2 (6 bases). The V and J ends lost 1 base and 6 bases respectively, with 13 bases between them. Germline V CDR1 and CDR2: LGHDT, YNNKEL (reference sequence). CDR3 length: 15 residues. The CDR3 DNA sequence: TGTGCCAGCAGCCAAGGGCTAGCGTTGGGCAATGAGCAGTTCTTC. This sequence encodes CASSQGLALGNEQFF.

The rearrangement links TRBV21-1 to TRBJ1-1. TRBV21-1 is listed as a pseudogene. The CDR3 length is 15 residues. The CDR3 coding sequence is TGTGCCAGCAGTCCTGGTATTTACATGAACACTGAAGCTTTCTTT. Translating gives CASSPGIYMNTEAFF.

For the CDR3, the DNA is TGTGCCAGCAGCCGAAGTGGGACAGACTTAGCCAAAAACATTCAGTACTTC. Residues: CASSRSGTDLAKNIQYF. The V gene is TRBV5-8, the J gene TRBJ2-4, with 7 nucleotides matching TRBD1. The germline gives CDR1 SGHTS, CDR2 YDEGEE. The CDR3 runs 17 residues. The ends lost 4 bases at V and 0 bases at J; junction bases unmatched: 10.

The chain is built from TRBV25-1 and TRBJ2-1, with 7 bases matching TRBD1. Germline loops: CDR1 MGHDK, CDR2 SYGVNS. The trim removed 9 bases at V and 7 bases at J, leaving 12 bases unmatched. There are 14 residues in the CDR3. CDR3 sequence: CARVEGAPWNEQFF. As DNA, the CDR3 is TGTGCCAGGGTTGAGGGGGCCCCCTGGAATGAGCAGTTCTTC.

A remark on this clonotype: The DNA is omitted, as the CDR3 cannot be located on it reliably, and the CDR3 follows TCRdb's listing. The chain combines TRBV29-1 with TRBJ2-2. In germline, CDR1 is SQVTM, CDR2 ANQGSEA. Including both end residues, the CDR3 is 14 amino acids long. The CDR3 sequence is CSVWEWGNTGELFF.

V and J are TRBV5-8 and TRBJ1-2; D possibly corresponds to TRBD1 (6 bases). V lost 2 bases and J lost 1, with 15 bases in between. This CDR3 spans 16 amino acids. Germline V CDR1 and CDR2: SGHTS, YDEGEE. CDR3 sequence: CASSFGRGTNNYGYTF. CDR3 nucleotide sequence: TGTGCCAGCAGCTTTGGAAGGGGGACTAATAACTATGGCTACACCTTC.

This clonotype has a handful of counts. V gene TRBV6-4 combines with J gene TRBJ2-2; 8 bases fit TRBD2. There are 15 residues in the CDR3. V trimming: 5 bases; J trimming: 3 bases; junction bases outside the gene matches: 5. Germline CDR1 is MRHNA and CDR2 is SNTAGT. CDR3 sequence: CASSPGTSHTGELFF. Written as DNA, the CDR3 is TGTGCCAGCAGTCCCGGGACTAGTCACACCGGGGAGCTGTTTTTT.

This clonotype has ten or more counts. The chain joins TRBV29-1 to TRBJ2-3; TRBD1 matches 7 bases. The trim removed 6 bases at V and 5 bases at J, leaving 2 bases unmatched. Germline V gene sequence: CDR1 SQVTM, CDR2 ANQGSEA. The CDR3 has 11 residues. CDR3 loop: CSVDRLDTQYF. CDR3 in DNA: TGCAGCGTGGACAGGCTAGATACGCAGTATTTT.

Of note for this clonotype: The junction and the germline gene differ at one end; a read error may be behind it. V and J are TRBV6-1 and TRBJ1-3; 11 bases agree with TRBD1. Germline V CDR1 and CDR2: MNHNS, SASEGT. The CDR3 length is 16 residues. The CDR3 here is CAISAGTGGNGNTIYF. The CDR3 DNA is TGTGCCATCAGTGCGGGGACAGGGGGGAACGGAAACACCATATATTTT.

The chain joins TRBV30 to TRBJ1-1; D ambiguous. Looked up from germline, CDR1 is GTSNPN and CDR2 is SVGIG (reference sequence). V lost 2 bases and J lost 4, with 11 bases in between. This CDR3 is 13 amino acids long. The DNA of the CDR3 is TGTGCCTGGAGTATCTCAATATCCACTGAAGCTTTCTTT. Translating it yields CAWSISISTEAFF.

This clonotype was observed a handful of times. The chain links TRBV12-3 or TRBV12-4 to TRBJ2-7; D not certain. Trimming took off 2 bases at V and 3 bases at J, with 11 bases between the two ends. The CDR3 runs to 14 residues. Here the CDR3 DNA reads TGTGCCAGCAGTTTATCAGCCCGGGTCTACGAGCAGTACTTC. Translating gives CASSLSARVYEQYF.

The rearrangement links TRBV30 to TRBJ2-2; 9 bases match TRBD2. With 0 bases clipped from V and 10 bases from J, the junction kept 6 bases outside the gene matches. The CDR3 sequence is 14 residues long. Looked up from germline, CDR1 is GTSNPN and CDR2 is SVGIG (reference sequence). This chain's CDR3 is CAWSVAGGEEELFF. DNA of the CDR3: TGTGCCTGGAGTGTGGCGGGGGGGGAAGAGGAGCTGTTTTTT.

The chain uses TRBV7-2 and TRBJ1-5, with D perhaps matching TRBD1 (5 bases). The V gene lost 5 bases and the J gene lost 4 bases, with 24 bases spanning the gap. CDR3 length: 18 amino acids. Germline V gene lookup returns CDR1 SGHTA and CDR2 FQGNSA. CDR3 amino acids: CASSPQMWAGPLNQPQHF. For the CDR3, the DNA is TGTGCCAGCAGCCCCCAAATGTGGGCGGGACCGCTGAATCAGCCCCAGCATTTT. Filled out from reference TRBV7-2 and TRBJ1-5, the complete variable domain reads GAGVSQSPSNKVTEKGKDVELRCDPISGHTALYWYRQSLGQGLEFLIYFQGNSAPDKSGLPSDRFSAERTGGSVSTLTIQRTQQEDSAVYLCASSPQMWAGPLNQPQHFGDGTRLSIL.

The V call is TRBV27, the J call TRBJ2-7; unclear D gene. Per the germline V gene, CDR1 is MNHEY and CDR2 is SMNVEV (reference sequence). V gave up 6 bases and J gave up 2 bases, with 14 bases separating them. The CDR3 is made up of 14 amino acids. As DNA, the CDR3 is TGTGCCAGCAGCATTCAGCATGGGACCTACGAGCAGTACTTC. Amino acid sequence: CASSIQHGTYEQYF.

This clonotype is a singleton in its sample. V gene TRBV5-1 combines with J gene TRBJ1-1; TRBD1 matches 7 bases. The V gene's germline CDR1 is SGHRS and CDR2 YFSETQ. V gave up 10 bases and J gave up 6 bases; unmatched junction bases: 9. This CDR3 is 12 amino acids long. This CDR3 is CACSGDSSEAFF. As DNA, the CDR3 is TGCGCCTGTTCCGGGGACAGCTCTGAAGCTTTCTTT.

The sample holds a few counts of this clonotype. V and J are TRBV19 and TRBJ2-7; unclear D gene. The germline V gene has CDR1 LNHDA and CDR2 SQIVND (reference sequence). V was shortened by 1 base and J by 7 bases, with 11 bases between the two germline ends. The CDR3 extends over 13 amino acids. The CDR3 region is CASSIGTHGEQYF. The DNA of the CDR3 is TGTGCCAGTAGTATAGGGACCCATGGGGAGCAGTACTTC.

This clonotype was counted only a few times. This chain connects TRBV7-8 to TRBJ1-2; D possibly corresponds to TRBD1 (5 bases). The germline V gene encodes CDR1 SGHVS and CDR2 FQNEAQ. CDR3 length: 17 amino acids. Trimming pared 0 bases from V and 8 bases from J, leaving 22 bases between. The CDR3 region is CASSLAGLSMTGSGYTF. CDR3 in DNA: TGTGCCAGCAGCTTAGCGGGGCTTAGTATGACCGGGTCGGGCTACACCTTC.

The CDR3 DNA sequence: TGCAGCGTTGAATGGCAGAACACAGATACGCAGTATTTT. As protein: CSVEWQNTDTQYF. This chain connects TRBV29-1 to TRBJ2-3; D uncertain. CDR1 is SQVTM and CDR2 is ANQGSEA in the germline V gene. Trimming took 2 bases from V and 2 from J, leaving 8 bases between them. The CDR3 covers 13 residues.

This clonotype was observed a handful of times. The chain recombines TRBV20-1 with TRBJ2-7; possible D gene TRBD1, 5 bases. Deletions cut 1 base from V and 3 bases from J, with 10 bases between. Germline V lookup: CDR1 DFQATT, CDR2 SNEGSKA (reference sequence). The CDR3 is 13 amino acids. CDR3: CSARAGIRYEQYF. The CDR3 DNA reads TGCAGTGCTAGAGCAGGGATTCGCTACGAGCAGTACTTC.

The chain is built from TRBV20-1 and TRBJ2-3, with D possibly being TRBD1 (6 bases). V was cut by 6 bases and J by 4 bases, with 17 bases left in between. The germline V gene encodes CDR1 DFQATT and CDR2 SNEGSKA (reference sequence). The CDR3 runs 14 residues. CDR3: CSARRTSGADTQYF. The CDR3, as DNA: TGCAGTGCCAGACGGACATCAGGGGCAGATACGCAGTATTTT.

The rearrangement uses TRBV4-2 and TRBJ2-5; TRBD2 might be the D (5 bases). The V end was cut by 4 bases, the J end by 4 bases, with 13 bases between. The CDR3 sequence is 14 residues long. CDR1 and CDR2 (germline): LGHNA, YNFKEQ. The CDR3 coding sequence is TGTGCCAGCAGCCTAACCCTAGGAGGAGAGACCCAGTACTTC. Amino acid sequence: CASSLTLGGETQYF.

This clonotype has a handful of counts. The CDR3: CSAQQGGLGEQYF. The CDR3 DNA reads as TGCAGTGCTCAACAGGGGGGGCTTGGGGAGCAGTACTTC. This chain connects TRBV20-1 to TRBJ2-7; D is perhaps TRBD1 (8 bases). CDR1 is DFQATT and CDR2 is SNEGSKA in the germline V gene (reference sequence). The CDR3 is 13 amino acids. The V end was cut by 5 bases, the J end by 7 bases, with 18 bases between.

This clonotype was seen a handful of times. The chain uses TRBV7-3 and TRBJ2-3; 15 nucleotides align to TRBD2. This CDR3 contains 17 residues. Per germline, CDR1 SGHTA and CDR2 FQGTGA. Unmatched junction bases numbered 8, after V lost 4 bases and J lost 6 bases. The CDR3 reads CASSSGLAGGPSDTQYF. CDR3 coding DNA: TGTGCCAGCAGCTCCGGACTAGCGGGAGGGCCGAGTGATACGCAGTATTTT. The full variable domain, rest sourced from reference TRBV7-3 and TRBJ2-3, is GAGVSQTPSNKVTEKGKYVELRCDPISGHTALYWYRQSLGQGPEFLIYFQGTGAADDSGLPNDRFFAVRPEGSVSTLKIQRTERGDSAVYLCASSSGLAGGPSDTQYFGPGTRLTVL.

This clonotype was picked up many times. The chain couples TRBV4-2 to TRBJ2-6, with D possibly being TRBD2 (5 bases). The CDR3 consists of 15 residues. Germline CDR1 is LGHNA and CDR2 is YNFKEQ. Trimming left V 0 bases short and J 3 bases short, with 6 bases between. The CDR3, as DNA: TGTGCCAGCAGCCAAGATGGAGGTGGGGCCAACGTCCTGACTTTC. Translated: CASSQDGGGANVLTF.

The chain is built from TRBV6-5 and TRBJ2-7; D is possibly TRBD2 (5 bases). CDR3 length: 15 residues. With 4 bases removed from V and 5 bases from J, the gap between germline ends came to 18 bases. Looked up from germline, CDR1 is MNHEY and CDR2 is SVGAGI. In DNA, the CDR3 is TGTGCCAGCAGTTCGGGGAAAAGTGGACTTCACGAGCAGTACTTC. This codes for CASSSGKSGLHEQYF.